This is a list of T cell receptor beta chains from one sample in a study of tumor and adjacent non-tumor tissue in lung cancer. MiXCR was run by TCRdb on the multiplex PCR reads, yielding one entry per CDR3 protein. The data hold tens of thousands of distinct CDR3 sequences, with approximately 81% observed a single time. The sequenced sample was distant non-tumor lung tissue. The receptors derive from a man between 60 and 70 years old with non-small cell lung cancer. Both conserved end residues are part of each CDR3. A row's size may be missing; if present it is once, few, many or a size class.

J,size,V,CDR3
TRBJ2-3,NA,TRBV5-1,CASSLLSVGTVTQYF
TRBJ2-4,NA,TRBV11-1,CTSSQTSGRAKNIQYF
TRBJ1-1,NA,TRBV11-2,CASKWTGLNTQAFF
TRBJ2-3,NA,TRBV11-2,CASSFFMAVTDTQYF
TRBJ2-2,NA,TRBV6-1,CASSKQGTGELFF
TRBJ1-1,NA,TRBV5-4,CARSAVRQGRGVTEAFF
TRBJ2-3,NA,TRBV10-2,CASSEYSRTLEGGTDTQYF
TRBJ1-1,few,TRBV2,CASSELENTEAFF
TRBJ2-2,many,TRBV4-1,CASSRSATGELFF
TRBJ2-7,NA,TRBV25-1,CASSEQGASEQYF
TRBJ2-7,NA,TRBV20-1,CRARGDRDYEQYF
TRBJ2-3,NA,TRBV6-2/TRBV6-3,CAGSSRAKRNTQYF
TRBJ2-7,NA,TRBV7-9,CASSGGFYKQYF
TRBJ1-1,NA,TRBV7-3,CASSTTGMNTEAFF
TRBJ1-1,NA,TRBV11-1,CASSTHGGTEAFF
TRBJ2-7,NA,TRBV11-2,CASSPRWDRSYEQYF
TRBJ2-1,NA,TRBV11-3,CASSPTSLPYNEQFF
TRBJ2-1,NA,TRBV6-1,CATRPPGLTKDEQFF
TRBJ2-6,NA,TRBV11-2,CASSPTSMGATGANVLIF
TRBJ2-7,NA,TRBV20-1,CNARDAGTPEQYF
TRBJ1-2,once,TRBV12-5,CASGPKGGRLYYGYTF
TRBJ1-1,NA,TRBV29-1,CSVKPPGTANTEAFF
TRBJ2-7,NA,TRBV20-1,CSAGSLIGRYEQYF
TRBJ2-3,NA,TRBV11-2,CASCREGRGRSTDTQYF
TRBJ2-3,NA,TRBV7-9,CASSRDPDTQYF
TRBJ2-6,NA,TRBV11-2,CANSLVPKDRPSGANVLTF
TRBJ2-3,NA,TRBV11-2,CASNFFLALADTQYF
TRBJ2-5,NA,TRBV11-2,CASRSTMGGPKGTQYF
TRBJ2-3,NA,TRBV6-4,CASSDNGGSADTQYF
TRBJ1-1,NA,TRBV6-5,CACSYRGTGRKTEAFF
TRBJ2-7,NA,TRBV6-2/TRBV6-3,CASSYSALAGGAYEQYF
TRBJ2-7,NA,TRBV5-1,CASTRDRERDEQYF
TRBJ1-2,NA,TRBV18,CASSRDTGPYGYTF
TRBJ1-1,once,TRBV6-1,CVSSFGFSNTEAFF
TRBJ2-3,NA,TRBV20-1,CSATPSSFTDTHYF
TRBJ2-4,NA,TRBV6-2/TRBV6-3,CASSYSMASGTLNIQYF
TRBJ2-1,NA,TRBV24-1,CATSDPGPADNEQFF
TRBJ2-6,NA,TRBV11-2,CASSSVSKDRPSGANVLTF
TRBJ1-5,NA,TRBV30,CAWNIQGGAHPQHF
TRBJ1-4,once,TRBV11-3,CASSLQGREKLIF
TRBJ2-6,NA,TRBV11-2,CASSRWTGSSGANVLTF
TRBJ1-5,once,TRBV2,CASSVPYQPQNF
TRBJ2-5,NA,TRBV11-2,CVSSTTGEEAQYF
TRBJ1-2,NA,TRBV4-3,CASSQDLPGTHNYGCTF
TRBJ1-5,once,TRBV20-1,CSAKSDREHQPRHF
TRBJ2-5,NA,TRBV11-1,CASSLVTGGFYQESQYF